The 8 T cell receptor beta chains below all came from one sample that was sequenced in a study of CD8 T cells in Susac syndrome. Reverse transcription of roughly 0.45 to 1 ug RNA used random hexamers. TCRdb independently ran MiXCR on the immunoSEQ multiplex PCR reads; one entry per CDR3 protein. The sample has 150,000 to 200,000 distinct CDR3 sequences; roughly 94% are singletons. Material for sequencing was CD8+ T cells from PBMCs. The receptors stem from a human donor with Susac syndrome.

V gene TRBV5-4 combines with J gene TRBJ1-1, with D perhaps matching TRBD1 (5 bases). Germline V CDR1 and CDR2: SGHNT, YYREEE (reference sequence). CDR3 length equals 15 residues. The V and J ends lost 0 bases and 0 bases respectively, with 9 bases between them. The CDR3 nucleotides are TGTGCCAGCAGCTTGGCCTCAGGGATGAACACTGAAGCTTTCTTT. Its translation: CASSLASGMNTEAFF.

The chain joins TRBV9 to TRBJ2-3; 10 positions match TRBD2. This CDR3 has 15 residues. The germline V gene has CDR1 SGDLS and CDR2 YYNGEE. The V and J ends lost 4 bases and 3 bases, in that order; junction bases with no gene match: 5. CDR3 sequence (DNA): TGTGCCAGCAGCTGGAGCGGGGGGGCTACAGATACGCAGTATTTT. It codes for CASSWSGGATDTQYF.

This rearrangement joins TRBV6-2 or TRBV6-3 to TRBJ1-5; D unclear. The CDR3 is 14 amino acids. Germline CDR1 and CDR2: MNHEY and SVGEGT. V gave up 6 bases and J gave up 6 bases, with 15 bases separating them. CDR3 in amino acids: CASRDALGSQPQHF. The CDR3 coding sequence is TGTGCCAGCAGGGACGCCTTAGGGAGTCAGCCCCAGCATTTT.

The chain combines TRBV18 with TRBJ1-3; D not certain. Germline V gene sequence: CDR1 KGHSH, CDR2 LQKENI. V lost 4 bases and J 1 base, leaving 17 bases between the germline ends. The CDR3 covers 17 residues. CDR3 residues: CASSLDGPEGSGNTIYF. For the CDR3, the DNA is TGTGCCAGCTCACTGGACGGTCCCGAAGGATCTGGAAACACCATATATTTT.

CDR3 in amino acids: CASISPGVTEAFF. The CDR3 region has the DNA TGTGCCAGCATCAGCCCCGGGGTCACTGAAGCTTTCTTT. This sequence joins TRBV27 and TRBJ1-1, with D hard to call. With 7 bases removed from V and 4 bases from J, the gap between germline ends came to 13 bases. Germline values: CDR1 MNHEY, CDR2 SMNVEV (reference sequence). The CDR3 runs 13 residues.

The CDR3 DNA reads as TGCGCCAGCAGCGGAAGTAGCACAGATACGCAGTATTTT. This translates into CASSGSSTDTQYF. The V gene is TRBV5-1, the J gene TRBJ2-3; D remains ambiguous. The CDR3 sequence is 13 residues long. Germline CDR1 and CDR2: SGHRS and YFSETQ. Deletions cut 4 bases from V and 0 bases from J, with 6 bases between.

The chain recombines TRBV9 with TRBJ2-1; 7 bases agree with TRBD1. Germline lookup yields CDR1 SGDLS and CDR2 YYNGEE. The CDR3 has 15 residues. J gave up 9 bases and V 2 bases, and 11 bases lay outside the gene matches. CDR3 coding DNA: TGTGCCAGCAGCGTCCGAGACAGGGAACGAAGTGAGCAGTTCTTC. Translated, it gives CASSVRDRERSEQFF. The whole variable domain, filled in from reference TRBV9 and TRBJ2-1, reads DSGVTQTPKHLITATGQRVTLRCSPRSGDLSVYWYQQSLDQGLQFLIQYYNGEERAKGNILERFSAQQFPDLHSELNLSSLELGDSALYFCASSVRDRERSEQFFGPGTRLTVL.

The chain links TRBV6-1 to TRBJ2-7, with D possibly being TRBD2 (6 bases). V was cut by 0 bases and J by 3 bases, with 9 bases left in between. Germline V gene sequence: CDR1 MNHNS, CDR2 SASEGT. The CDR3 has 14 amino acids. In nucleotides, the CDR3 is TGTGCCAGCAGTGAAGCAGGGAGGTTCTACGAGCAGTACTTC. Encoded protein: CASSEAGRFYEQYF.